The clone carrying this TCR beta chain was counted once. Antigen unknown. The PCR was carried out with 60 Vbeta primers and 13 Jbeta primers. The repertoire was sequenced with immunoSEQ multiplex PCR; TCRdb's copy has only in-frame clones and lacks some. Of about 120,000 clones in the sample, 70% to 80% are singletons; the top ten hold approximately 2%. These data originate in a study of cytomegalovirus exposure and HLA in healthy donors. Broader study findings: Rates of TCR association differed by HLA locus in a later analysis, with DRB1 highest and HLA-C lowest. A few CMV-associated chains proved CMV antigen-specific in vitro. TCR beta chains numbering more than 150 were designated cytomegalovirus-associated. For presence/absence analyses, sequencing depth was assumed to be roughly uniform across donors.

This receptor was obtained from a human donor in good health. Material for sequencing was PBMCs.

CDR3 amino acids: CASSPHASETQYF. The CDR3 DNA reads TGTGCCAGCAGCCCACACGCTTCAGAGACCCAGTACTTC. The V gene is TRBV6-5, the J gene TRBJ2-5, with no clear D. Per the germline V gene, CDR1 is MNHEY and CDR2 is SVGAGI. CDR3 length equals 13 residues. V dropped 6 bases and J dropped 4 bases, with 12 bases sitting between them.